A single TCR beta chain is shown here with its context. No antigen is known for it. The data were obtained in a study of cytomegalovirus exposure and HLA in healthy donors. Findings of the study overall: In a later analysis, most CMV-associated TCR beta chains appeared HLA-restricted. The classifier reportedly diagnosed cytomegalovirus status with high specificity and sensitivity. Earlier analysis looked at TCR beta V segments, and most were productive about 90% or about 30% of the time.

The CDR3 is made up of 16 amino acids. V lost 5 bases and J 1 base, leaving 14 bases between the germline ends. From germline, CDR1 is SSHAT and CDR2 FNYEAQ (reference sequence). The PCR had 60 Vbeta and 13 Jbeta primers. Profiling relied on immunoSEQ multiplex PCR, and the TCRdb table lists in-frame clones only, not all of them. This sample has about 170,000 clones, with roughly 84% found just once. The sample consisted of PBMCs. The clonotype originates from a male donor in good health and CMV-seronegative. This rearrangement joins TRBV7-7 to TRBJ2-2, with D possibly being TRBD2 (5 bases). CDR3 amino acids: CASSPVSAGNTGELFF. The DNA for the CDR3 is TGTGCCAGCAGCCCCGTTTCCGCGGGGAACACCGGGGAGCTGTTTTTT.